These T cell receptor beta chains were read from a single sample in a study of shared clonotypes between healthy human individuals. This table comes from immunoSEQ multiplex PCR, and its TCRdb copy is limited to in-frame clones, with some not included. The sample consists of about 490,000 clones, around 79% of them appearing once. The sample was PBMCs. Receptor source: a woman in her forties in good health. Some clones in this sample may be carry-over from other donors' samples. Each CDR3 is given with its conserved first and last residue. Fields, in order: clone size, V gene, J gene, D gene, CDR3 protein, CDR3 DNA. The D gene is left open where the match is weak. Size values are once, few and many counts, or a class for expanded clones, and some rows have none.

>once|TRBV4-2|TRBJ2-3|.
CASSQDSPDASFTDTQYF
TGTGCCAGCAGCCAAGATTCGCCGGACGCTTCGTTCACAGATACGCAGTATTTT
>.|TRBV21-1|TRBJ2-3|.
CASSNRTSGRTDTQYF
TGTGCCAGCAGCAACAGGACTAGCGGGCGCACAGATACGCAGTATTTT
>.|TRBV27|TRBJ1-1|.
CASSLSGWGNTEAFF
TGTGCCAGCAGTTTATCCGGATGGGGAAACACTGAAGCTTTCTTT
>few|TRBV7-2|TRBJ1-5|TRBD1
CASSLIGGQGGQPQHF
TGTGCCAGCAGCTTAATAGGAGGACAGGGCGGTCAGCCCCAGCATTTT
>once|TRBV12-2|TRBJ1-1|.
CASRLCGSGGTEAFF
TGTGCAAGTCGCTTATGTGGCTCAGGGGGTACTGAAGCTTTCTTT
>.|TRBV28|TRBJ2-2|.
CASKEDSLGTGELFF
TGTGCCAGCAAGGAGGACTCACTGGGCACCGGGGAGCTGTTTTTT
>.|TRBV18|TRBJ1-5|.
CASSPPGTMNQPQHF
TGTGCCAGCTCACCACCCGGGACAATGAATCAGCCCCAGCATTTT
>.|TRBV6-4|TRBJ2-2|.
CASSSASTTGELFF
TGTGCCAGCAGTAGTGCTAGCACCACCGGGGAGCTGTTTTTT
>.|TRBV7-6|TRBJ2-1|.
CASSLAAYNEQFF
TGTGCCAGCAGCTTAGCTGCCTACAATGAGCAGTTCTTC
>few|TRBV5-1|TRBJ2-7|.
CASSLEQGYEQYF
TGCGCCAGCAGCTTGGAACAGGGCTACGAGCAGTACTTC
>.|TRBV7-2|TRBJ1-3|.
CASSLPQGYGNTIYF
TGTGCCAGCAGCTTACCTCAGGGATACGGAAACACCATATATTTT
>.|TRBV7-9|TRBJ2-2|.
CAIGPRGYGGELFF
TGTGCCATAGGACCACGGGGGTATGGCGGGGAGCTGTTTTTT
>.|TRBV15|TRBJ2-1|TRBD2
CATSLLAGGFNDEQFF
TGTGCCACCAGCTTACTAGCGGGAGGTTTTAACGATGAGCAGTTCTTC
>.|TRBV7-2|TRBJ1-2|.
CASSLGTTYGYTF
TGTGCCAGCAGCTTAGGAACGACATATGGCTACACCTTC
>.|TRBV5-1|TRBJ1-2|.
CASSLNSAGLDYGYTF
TGCGCCAGCAGCTTGAATTCCGCGGGGTTGGACTATGGCTACACCTTC
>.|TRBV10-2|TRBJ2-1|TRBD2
CASRTSGRGAYNEQFF
TGCGCCAGCAGGACTAGCGGGAGGGGGGCCTACAATGAGCAGTTCTTC
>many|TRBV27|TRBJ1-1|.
CASSLSQGLGTEAFF
TGTGCCAGCAGTTTATCCCAGGGTTTGGGTACTGAAGCTTTCTTT